Reported below is one TCR beta chain. The antigen remains unidentified. V was trimmed by 0 bases and J by 0 bases, leaving 5 bases between them. The germline V gene encodes CDR1 MNHEY and CDR2 SMNVEV (reference sequence). CDR3 length: 14 residues. This entry is derived from a study of OX40 agonist ivuxolimab in advanced cancers. Overall study context: Among those enrolled, mean age was about 58 years (range 23 to 79) and 82.7% were male.

Generated by immunoSEQ multiplex PCR, the TCRdb table keeps only in-frame clones and is missing some. Altogether fewer than 20,000 clones are present, 80% to 95% being singletons, with the ten largest covering 29%. Study-wide points: CD8+ T cells averaged more expanded clones than CD4+.

Source: CD4+ or CD8+ T cells sorted from blood, taken in a trial of the OX40 agonist ivuxolimab. The chain couples TRBV27 to TRBJ1-1; D is unresolved. This clonotype was sampled from an adult with an advanced solid tumor such as melanoma, head and neck, liver or kidney cancer. The CDR3 protein is CASSLSTMNTEAFF. In DNA, the CDR3 is TGTGCCAGCAGTTTATCCACTATGAACACTGAAGCTTTCTTT.